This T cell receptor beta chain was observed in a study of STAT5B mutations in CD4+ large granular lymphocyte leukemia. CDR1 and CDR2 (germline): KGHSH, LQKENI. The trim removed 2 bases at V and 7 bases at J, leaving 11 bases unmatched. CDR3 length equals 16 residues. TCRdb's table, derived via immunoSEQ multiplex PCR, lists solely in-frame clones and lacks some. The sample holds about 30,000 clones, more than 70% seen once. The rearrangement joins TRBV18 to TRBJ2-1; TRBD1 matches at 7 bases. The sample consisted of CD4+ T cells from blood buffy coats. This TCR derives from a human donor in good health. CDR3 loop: CASSPKTTGVGNEQFF. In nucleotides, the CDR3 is TGTGCCAGCTCACCAAAGACCACAGGGGTCGGGAATGAGCAGTTCTTC. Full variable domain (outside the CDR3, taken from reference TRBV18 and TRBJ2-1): NAGVMQNPRHLVRRRGQEARLRCSPMKGHSHVYWYRQLPEEGLKFMVYLQKENIIDESGMPKERFSAEFPKEGPSILRIQQVVRGDSAAYFCASSPKTTGVGNEQFFGPGTRLTVL.